Only a few counts were recorded for the clone carrying this TCR beta chain. The antigen is not known. The sample is drawn from a study of response to subunit inactivated influenza vaccine. Study-level findings and limits: Each seasonal influenza vaccination recruits few new T cells, the authors suggested.

One entry per CDR3 protein results from TCRdb running MiXCR on the RT-PCR reads. This table holds under 950,000 distinct CDR3 sequences, 21% found once. The CDR3 contains 14 residues. Between the trimmed V and J ends, which lost 2 bases and 3 bases, there was a span of 9 bases. Per germline, CDR1 SGHDT and CDR2 YYEEEE. This rearrangement joins TRBV5-6 to TRBJ1-5; D remains unclear. The TCR originated in a man in his forties or fifties who received an inactivated influenza vaccine. The material sequenced was PBMCs from blood, taken about 5 days after vaccination. Here the CDR3 DNA reads TGTGCCAGCAGCTTTAGACAAATCAATCAGCCCCAGCATTTT. It specifies CASSFRQINQPQHF. Filled out from reference TRBV5-6 and TRBJ1-5, the complete variable domain reads DAGVTQSPTHLIKTRGQQVTLRCSPKSGHDTVSWYQQALGQGPQFIFQYYEEEERQRGNFPDRFSGHQFPNYSSELNVNALLLGDSALYLCASSFRQINQPQHFGDGTRLSIL.